This TCR beta chain was recovered during a study of glioma-infiltrating T cells. General study points: CDR3 overlap between tissue and blood was very small. Non-neoplastic patients had below-expected tissue-blood divergence, while all gliomas exceeded expectation.

Using RNA template, CDR3s of TCR alpha and beta were amplified with iRepertoire arm-PCR. Input was 100-400 ng of tissue mRNA or PBMC total RNA. TCRdb re-called the multiplex PCR reads with MiXCR, one entry per CDR3 protein. The table records around 43,000 distinct CDR3 sequences, 20% to 25% of them present only once. To note about this clonotype: Its antigen is undetermined. The CDR3 end shows no conserved phenylalanine or tryptophan, and so a read error is likely.

From germline, CDR1 is SGHDN and CDR2 FVKESK. Trimming took 2 bases from V and 6 from J, leaving 16 bases between them. The CDR3 consists of 15 residues. The J gene is TRBJ2-5, the V gene TRBV14; no reliable D call. The source of this sequence is a human donor with low-grade glioma or glioblastoma, undergoing nonglioma brain surgery, or in good health (not recorded which). Sequenced material: glioma tissue, nonneoplastic brain tissue, or PBMCs (not recorded which). CDR3 residues: CASSQNLPGLKTQYL. The CDR3 nucleotides are TGTGCCAGCAGCCAAAATCTCCCGGGCCTAAAGACCCAGTACTTA.